This T cell receptor beta chain was sequenced for a study of T-cell reconstitution after alpha-beta-depleted transplantation in children. Findings and limits, study-wide: Surviving recipient T cells and intrathymic progenitors accounted for some patients' high TCRbeta diversity at day 60. The authors attributed T-cell counts and diversity one year after transplant mostly to newly produced T cells. After transplant, at about two months, alpha-beta T cells were reportedly derived from several hundred expanded graft clones.

Germline V gene sequence: CDR1 SGHDT, CDR2 YYEEEE. The CDR3 sequence is 13 residues long. Trimming pared 2 bases from V and 6 bases from J, leaving 12 bases between. TCRbeta library construction was performed incorporating unique molecular identifiers. TCRdb analysed the PCR reads with MiXCR anew, one entry per CDR3 protein. The table shows tens of thousands of distinct CDR3 sequences, with about 6% occurring only once. This clonotype was recorded at least ten times. Its antigen remains unidentified. The sequence was collected from a child less than two years old who had a stem cell transplant for acute myeloid leukemia, so the T cells may come from the graft donor. Sequenced material: peripheral blood, taken 60 days after TCRalphabeta/CD19-depleted stem cell transplant. The chain uses TRBV5-6 and TRBJ2-7; D gene unclear. The CDR3 sequence: CASSFRPSSEQYF. In DNA form, the CDR3 reads TGTGCCAGCAGCTTCCGCCCCTCGTCCGAGCAGTACTTC.